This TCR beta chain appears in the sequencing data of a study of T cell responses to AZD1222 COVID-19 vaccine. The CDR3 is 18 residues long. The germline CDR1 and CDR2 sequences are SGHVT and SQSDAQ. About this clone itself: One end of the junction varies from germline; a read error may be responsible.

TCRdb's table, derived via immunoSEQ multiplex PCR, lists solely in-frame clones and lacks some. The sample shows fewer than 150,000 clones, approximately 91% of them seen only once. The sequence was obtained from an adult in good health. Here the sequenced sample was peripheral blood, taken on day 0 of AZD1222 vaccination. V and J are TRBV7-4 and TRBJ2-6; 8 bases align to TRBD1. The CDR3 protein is CARSYRRQGALQANVLTF. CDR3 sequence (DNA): TGTGCCAGGAGCTACCGCCGCCAGGGGGCGCTTCAGGCCAACGTCCTGACTTTC.